This T cell receptor (beta chain) was documented in a study of OX40 agonist ivuxolimab in advanced cancers. Turning to the overall study: The costimulatory receptor OX40 (CD134) was targeted by ivuxolimab, a fully human IgG2 agonistic monoclonal antibody. Intravenous ivuxolimab was administered to patients every 2 weeks at six dose levels: 0.01, 0.1, 0.3, 1.5, 3 and 10 mg/kg. Among the roughly 50 dose-escalation patients, some 20 had hepatocellular carcinoma, approximately 15 melanoma, 9 renal cell carcinoma and 9 head and neck cancer. In the dose-escalation cohort, 82.7% of patients were male, and the mean age was 60 years with a range of roughly 23 to 90. Patients were allowed to have had prior anti-PD-1, anti-PD-L1 or anti-CTLA-4 therapy, and 40% to 45% of the dose-escalation patients had been treated with checkpoint inhibitors. Partial responses occurred in three dose-escalation patients: two with cutaneous melanoma and one with hepatocellular carcinoma. Peripheral TCRbeta sequencing aimed to test whether ivuxolimab altered TCR sequence diversity and caused clonal T-cell expansion. The paper covers the monotherapy dose-escalation part of the phase I ivuxolimab trial, which included N of about 50 patients.

Genomic DNA was extracted from sorted cells for sequencing of the TCRbeta CDR3 region. The immunoSEQ Assay was used to sequence the TCRbeta CDR3 regions. TCRdb retrieved this table from immuneACCESS and kept in-frame rearrangements only. Not all clones are present; in checked studies, unresolved V genes account for under half, and no reason is known for the remainder. This sample lists nearly 80,000 clones; 84% were detected once. Of the sample, approximately 0.44% falls within the top ten clones. As concerns this clone: The specificity of this receptor is unknown. Within one base of it there is no much larger clone, and no base qualities were kept.

The trial excluded patients who had a history of autoimmune disease or were on systemic immunosuppression. Peripheral blood for TCR sequencing was drawn from every dose cohort at baseline, at cycle 4 day 1 and at cycle 7 day 1. The samples were drawn from a first-in-human, open-label, multicenter phase I dose-escalation trial of ivuxolimab. Adults with locally advanced or metastatic melanoma, renal cell, hepatocellular, or head and neck squamous cell carcinoma were enrolled in the trial. Before TCR sequencing, CD4+ T cells and CD8+ T cells were sorted from peripheral blood as separate populations. The paper's findings and limits, for the study overall: On average, CD8+ T cells showed more expanded clones than CD4+ T cells after ivuxolimab. In the 0.1-3.0 mg/kg groups, partial responders were among the patients with the lowest normalized peripheral clonal expansion, particularly in CD8+ T cells. Antigen specificity was not determined for the clonally expanded peripheral T cells. Low levels of normalized T-cell clonal expansion were also shown by some nonresponding patients. At doses of 0.1 to 3.0 mg/kg, clonal expansion of both CD4+ and CD8+ blood T cells was observed from baseline to week 6.

This TCR came from an adult with an advanced solid tumor such as melanoma, head and neck, liver or kidney cancer. The material was CD4+ or CD8+ T cells sorted from blood, obtained in a trial of the OX40 agonist ivuxolimab.

In nucleotides, the sequence is TGTGCCAGCAGTTCCCGGGACTCTCTCAATGAGCAGTTCTTC. Its amino acids are CASSSRDSLNEQFF. The chain joins TRBV6-5 to TRBJ2-1, and TRBD2 may be the D gene, going by 6 matching bases. The germline V gene supplies CDR1 MNHEY and CDR2 SVGAGI. Trimming at the junction amounts to 4 bases on V and 6 bases on J, and the germline ends lie 13 bases apart. The CDR3 covers 14 residues, taking in both the cysteine and the phenylalanine. Kept here is only the CDR3 DNA, which spans 42 bases and is read in frame from base 1.